The rows below give T cell receptor beta chains drawn from one sample of a study of PD-1 blockade in mismatch repair-deficient tumors. Sequencing used immunoSEQ multiplex PCR; TCRdb keeps in-frame clones, though not all of them. The sample yields 90,000 to 130,000 clones, approximately 80% seen once. The source material was peripheral blood, sampled roughly 60 weeks after starting pembrolizumab. These receptors all stem from an adult with mismatch repair-deficient cancer. The CDR3 runs from the conserved cysteine through the conserved F or W. Each record gives: D gene, V gene, clone size, J gene, CDR3 DNA, CDR3 protein. The D gene is left open where the match is weak. Size tells how often a clone was seen (once, few, many) or the class of an expanded clone, and some rows leave it out.

D gene: TRBD1
V gene: TRBV29-1
clone size: .
J gene: TRBJ2-5
CDR3 DNA: TGCAGCGTTGGCCTTCAATACCTCGGGACAGACAAAGAGACCCAGTACTTC
CDR3 protein: CSVGLQYLGTDKETQYF

D gene: TRBD1
V gene: TRBV27
clone size: .
J gene: TRBJ2-3
CDR3 DNA: TGTGCCAGCATGGACAGGAACACAGATACGCAGTATTTT
CDR3 protein: CASMDRNTDTQYF

D gene: .
V gene: TRBV6-1
clone size: few
J gene: TRBJ1-2
CDR3 DNA: TGTGCCAGCAGGGGAGGGGGCTATGGCTACACCTTC
CDR3 protein: CASRGGGYGYTF

D gene: .
V gene: TRBV7-2
clone size: .
J gene: TRBJ1-5
CDR3 DNA: TGTGCCAGCAGCCAGGACACCCTCTCGGATCAGCCCCAGCATTTT
CDR3 protein: CASSQDTLSDQPQHF

D gene: .
V gene: TRBV9
clone size: .
J gene: TRBJ2-1
CDR3 DNA: TGTGCCAGCAGCGTAGAAACAACCTACAATGAGCAGTTCTTC
CDR3 protein: CASSVETTYNEQFF

D gene: .
V gene: TRBV15
clone size: .
J gene: TRBJ2-7
CDR3 DNA: TGTGCCACCAGCAGAGATCTCGGGGGACACGAGCAGTACTTC
CDR3 protein: CATSRDLGGHEQYF

D gene: .
V gene: TRBV5-1
clone size: .
J gene: TRBJ2-7
CDR3 DNA: TGCGCCAGCAGCTTGTCCTTGGCCTACGAGCAGTACTTC
CDR3 protein: CASSLSLAYEQYF

D gene: .
V gene: TRBV7-3
clone size: few
J gene: TRBJ2-3
CDR3 DNA: TGTGCCAGCAGCTTGTTGACCCGGGAGGATACGCAGTATTTT
CDR3 protein: CASSLLTREDTQYF

D gene: .
V gene: TRBV7-3
clone size: .
J gene: TRBJ2-2
CDR3 DNA: TGTGCCAGCAGCCCAACAGCCGGGGAGCTGTTTTTT
CDR3 protein: CASSPTAGELFF

D gene: TRBD2
V gene: TRBV7-2
clone size: .
J gene: TRBJ2-7
CDR3 DNA: TGTGCCAGCAGCTCGACAGGACTAGCGGGTAGCGAGCAGTACTTC
CDR3 protein: CASSSTGLAGSEQYF

D gene: TRBD2
V gene: TRBV2
clone size: .
J gene: TRBJ2-1
CDR3 DNA: TGTGCCAGCAGTATCAGCGGGAGCGGGAACAATGAGCAGTTCTTC
CDR3 protein: CASSISGSGNNEQFF

D gene: .
V gene: TRBV7-2
clone size: once
J gene: TRBJ1-5
CDR3 DNA: TGTGCCAGCAGCTTAGCGGCAGGGCAAAATCAGCCCCAGCATTTT
CDR3 protein: CASSLAAGQNQPQHF

D gene: TRBD1
V gene: TRBV5-1
clone size: .
J gene: TRBJ1-2
CDR3 DNA: TGCGCCAGCAGCTCCTGGACAGGGTGGGATGGCTACACCTTC
CDR3 protein: CASSSWTGWDGYTF

D gene: TRBD2
V gene: TRBV15
clone size: .
J gene: TRBJ2-7
CDR3 DNA: TGTGCCACCAGCAAGGGACTAGCGGGAGTGTCGTACGAGCAGTACTTC
CDR3 protein: CATSKGLAGVSYEQYF

D gene: .
V gene: TRBV27
clone size: once
J gene: TRBJ2-7
CDR3 DNA: TGTGCCAGCAGTTCCTCCCGCTCCTACGAGCAGTACTTC
CDR3 protein: CASSSSRSYEQYF

D gene: TRBD2
V gene: TRBV27
clone size: .
J gene: TRBJ2-2
CDR3 DNA: TGTGCCAGCAGTTTAGTGCGGGGGGGCGGGGAGCTGTTTTTT
CDR3 protein: CASSLVRGGGELFF

D gene: TRBD1
V gene: TRBV19
clone size: .
J gene: TRBJ1-1
CDR3 DNA: TGTGCCAGTAGTAGAGACAGGGGGAGGACTGAAGCTTTCTTT
CDR3 protein: CASSRDRGRTEAFF

D gene: .
V gene: TRBV11-3
clone size: .
J gene: TRBJ1-3
CDR3 DNA: TGTGCCAGCAGCCCGTCCAGCTCTGGAAACACCATATATTTT
CDR3 protein: CASSPSSSGNTIYF

D gene: .
V gene: TRBV19
clone size: .
J gene: TRBJ1-2
CDR3 DNA: TGTGCCACCCTACGGGATTACTATGGCTACACCTTC
CDR3 protein: CATLRDYYGYTF

D gene: TRBD2
V gene: TRBV6-5
clone size: few
J gene: TRBJ2-1
CDR3 DNA: TGTGCCAGCAGTTACGAGAGAGGGAGGGGGCAGTTCTTC
CDR3 protein: CASSYERGRGQFF

D gene: .
V gene: TRBV11-3
clone size: .
J gene: TRBJ2-1
CDR3 DNA: TGTGCCAGCAAACTAGCAGGCTCCTACAATGAGCAGTTCTTC
CDR3 protein: CASKLAGSYNEQFF

D gene: .
V gene: TRBV11-3
clone size: .
J gene: TRBJ2-5
CDR3 DNA: TGTGCCAGCAGCCCAATTAGGGGTCAAGAGACCCAGTACTTC
CDR3 protein: CASSPIRGQETQYF

D gene: .
V gene: TRBV5-8
clone size: .
J gene: TRBJ2-5
CDR3 DNA: TGTGCCAGCAGCTTGGCCGAGGCCGTCGAGACCCAGTACTTC
CDR3 protein: CASSLAEAVETQYF

D gene: .
V gene: TRBV5-4
clone size: .
J gene: TRBJ2-7
CDR3 DNA: TGTGCCAGCAACCCACCAGGCTCCGGCGAGCAGTACTTC
CDR3 protein: CASNPPGSGEQYF

D gene: TRBD1
V gene: TRBV7-9
clone size: few
J gene: TRBJ1-1
CDR3 DNA: TGTGCCAGCAGCTTAGCATCGACAGGGATCACTGAAGCTTTCTTT
CDR3 protein: CASSLASTGITEAFF

D gene: .
V gene: TRBV5-1
clone size: .
J gene: TRBJ2-7
CDR3 DNA: TGCGCCAGCAGCTCGGTAACCTACGAGCAGTACTTC
CDR3 protein: CASSSVTYEQYF

D gene: .
V gene: TRBV6-6
clone size: .
J gene: TRBJ1-3
CDR3 DNA: TGTGCCAGCAGTTTGAATGGCCGAGGAAACACCATATATTTT
CDR3 protein: CASSLNGRGNTIYF

D gene: .
V gene: TRBV6-1
clone size: .
J gene: TRBJ2-7
CDR3 DNA: TGTGCCAGCAGTGAAGAGAAGGTCGAGCAGTACTTC
CDR3 protein: CASSEEKVEQYF

D gene: TRBD2
V gene: TRBV5-1
clone size: .
J gene: TRBJ2-3
CDR3 DNA: TGCGCCAGCAAGGGTGGGAGGGAGTTGGATACGCAGTATTTT
CDR3 protein: CASKGGRELDTQYF

D gene: TRBD1
V gene: TRBV11-3
clone size: .
J gene: TRBJ2-5
CDR3 DNA: TGTGCCAGCAGCTTAAGGGGAATGGGACAGCTCCAAGAGACCCAGTACTTC
CDR3 protein: CASSLRGMGQLQETQYF

D gene: .
V gene: TRBV12-5
clone size: once
J gene: TRBJ1-3
CDR3 DNA: TGTGCTAGTGGTTCAGGGAACTCTGGAAACACCATATATTTT
CDR3 protein: CASGSGNSGNTIYF

D gene: .
V gene: TRBV7-3
clone size: .
J gene: TRBJ1-3
CDR3 DNA: TGTGCCAGCAGCTCTGCCGGAGGGGCTGGAAACACCATATATTTT
CDR3 protein: CASSSAGGAGNTIYF

D gene: TRBD2
V gene: TRBV27
clone size: .
J gene: TRBJ2-1
CDR3 DNA: TGTGCCAGCAGTTTATCCAGGACTAGCGGGAGGTTCTACAATGAGCAGTTCTTC
CDR3 protein: CASSLSRTSGRFYNEQFF

D gene: .
V gene: TRBV21-1
clone size: .
J gene: TRBJ1-2
CDR3 DNA: TGTGCCAGCAGCACAACGGGGGACAACTATCAAGCTAACTATGGCTACACCTTC
CDR3 protein: CASSTTGDNYQANYGYTF

D gene: TRBD2
V gene: TRBV2
clone size: .
J gene: TRBJ2-1
CDR3 DNA: TGTGCCAGCAGTGCCCCGGGATTAGCGGGAGAACCCTACAATGAGCAGTTCTTC
CDR3 protein: CASSAPGLAGEPYNEQFF

D gene: .
V gene: TRBV5-1
clone size: .
J gene: TRBJ2-7
CDR3 DNA: TGCGCCAGCAGCTTGCCTGGAAACTACGAGCAGTACTTC
CDR3 protein: CASSLPGNYEQYF

D gene: .
V gene: TRBV7-9
clone size: .
J gene: TRBJ2-7
CDR3 DNA: TGTGCCAGCAGCTTAGCGGGAGGCTACGAGCAGTACTTC
CDR3 protein: CASSLAGGYEQYF

D gene: .
V gene: TRBV11-2
clone size: .
J gene: TRBJ2-5
CDR3 DNA: TGTGCCAGCAGCCCCACTACGGAGACCCAGTACTTC
CDR3 protein: CASSPTTETQYF

D gene: .
V gene: TRBV11-2
clone size: once
J gene: TRBJ1-2
CDR3 DNA: TGTGCCAGCAGCTTAGATAACGGCGACTATGGCTACACCTTC
CDR3 protein: CASSLDNGDYGYTF

D gene: TRBD1
V gene: TRBV13
clone size: .
J gene: TRBJ1-1
CDR3 DNA: TGTGCCAGCAGCCGCGGGGGGGACAGGGTGAACACTGAAGCTTTCTTT
CDR3 protein: CASSRGGDRVNTEAFF

D gene: .
V gene: TRBV27
clone size: .
J gene: TRBJ1-2
CDR3 DNA: TGTGCCAGCAGTCCCCAGGGAGTCGGAGGCTACACCTTC
CDR3 protein: CASSPQGVGGYTF

D gene: .
V gene: TRBV7-3
clone size: .
J gene: TRBJ1-1
CDR3 DNA: TGTGCCAGCAGCCCACCGGGGAACACTGAAGCTTTCTTT
CDR3 protein: CASSPPGNTEAFF

D gene: .
V gene: TRBV7-2
clone size: .
J gene: TRBJ1-4
CDR3 DNA: TGTGCCAGCAGCTTAACCGAGGGACGCCCGGCTCGGGAAAAACTGTTTTTT
CDR3 protein: CASSLTEGRPAREKLFF

D gene: .
V gene: TRBV16
clone size: .
J gene: TRBJ1-1
CDR3 DNA: TGTGCCAGCAGCCAATTGAGAGGAGAGAACACTGAAGCTTTCTTT
CDR3 protein: CASSQLRGENTEAFF

D gene: TRBD1
V gene: TRBV5-4
clone size: .
J gene: TRBJ1-4
CDR3 DNA: TGTGCCAGCAGTCGACAGGGGTATGAAAAACTGTTTTTT
CDR3 protein: CASSRQGYEKLFF

D gene: .
V gene: TRBV14
clone size: once
J gene: TRBJ2-1
CDR3 DNA: TGTGCCAGCAGCGGGAGTCGCGGTTACAATGAGCAGTTCTTC
CDR3 protein: CASSGSRGYNEQFF

D gene: .
V gene: TRBV7-8
clone size: .
J gene: TRBJ2-1
CDR3 DNA: TGTGCCAGCAGCCCGCCCTGGCGGGATACCTACAATGAGCAGTTCTTC
CDR3 protein: CASSPPWRDTYNEQFF

D gene: TRBD1
V gene: TRBV18
clone size: .
J gene: TRBJ2-7
CDR3 DNA: TGTGCCAGCTCCCCGGACAGGGACGAGCAGTACTTC
CDR3 protein: CASSPDRDEQYF

D gene: .
V gene: TRBV4-1
clone size: .
J gene: TRBJ2-3
CDR3 DNA: TGCGCCAGCAGCCAAGTCCGGGAGATCACAGATACGCAGTATTTT
CDR3 protein: CASSQVREITDTQYF

D gene: TRBD1
V gene: TRBV11-3
clone size: once
J gene: TRBJ1-4
CDR3 DNA: TGTGCCAGCAGCTTGGACAGGGGGGTTGAAAAACTGTTTTTT
CDR3 protein: CASSLDRGVEKLFF